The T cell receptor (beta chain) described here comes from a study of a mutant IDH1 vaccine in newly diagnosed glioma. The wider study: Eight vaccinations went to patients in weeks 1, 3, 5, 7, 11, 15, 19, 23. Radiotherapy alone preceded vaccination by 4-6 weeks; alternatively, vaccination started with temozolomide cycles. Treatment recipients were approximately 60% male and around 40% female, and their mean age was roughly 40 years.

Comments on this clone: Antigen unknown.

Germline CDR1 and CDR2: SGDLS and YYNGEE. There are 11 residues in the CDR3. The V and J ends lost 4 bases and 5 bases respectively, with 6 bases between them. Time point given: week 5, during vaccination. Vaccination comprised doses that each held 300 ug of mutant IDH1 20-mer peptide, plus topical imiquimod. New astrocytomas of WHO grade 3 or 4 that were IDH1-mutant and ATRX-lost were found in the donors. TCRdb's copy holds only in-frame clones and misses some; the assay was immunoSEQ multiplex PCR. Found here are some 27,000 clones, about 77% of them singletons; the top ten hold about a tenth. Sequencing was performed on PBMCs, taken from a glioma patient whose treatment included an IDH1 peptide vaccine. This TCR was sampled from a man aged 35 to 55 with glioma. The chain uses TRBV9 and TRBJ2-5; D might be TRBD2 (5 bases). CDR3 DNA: TGTGCCAGCAGCTCGGGGGAGACCCAGTACTTC. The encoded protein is CASSSGETQYF.